The table lists the clone carrying this T cell receptor (beta chain) with a few counts. Each CDR3 protein gets one entry after TCRdb re-called the RT-PCR reads with MiXCR. The table records hundreds of thousands of distinct CDR3 sequences, approximately 16% of them present only once. Germline V gene data show CDR1 as LGHNA and CDR2 as YSLEER. Trimming shortened V by 3 bases and J by 0 bases, and 11 bases separated the two germline ends. The CDR3 totals 15 residues. The data are from a study of patients and donors after allogeneic stem cell transplantation. The TCR sequence derives from a human donor who was either an allogeneic HSCT recipient or a stem cell or donor lymphocyte infusion donor (not recorded which). It is not recorded whose cells these are; they may come from a transplant donor. The sample was blood, either unsorted or a sorted T cell fraction (not recorded which). This chain links TRBV4-3 with TRBJ1-1; D gene unclear. Written as DNA, the CDR3 is TGCGCCAGCAGCCAGGTCAGACACTTGAACACTGAAGCTTTCTTT. Translating gives CASSQVRHLNTEAFF.